Shown below are 5 T cell receptor beta chains from a single sample sequenced in a study of cytomegalovirus exposure and HLA in healthy donors. Clones were sequenced by immunoSEQ multiplex PCR, and TCRdb holds only the in-frame ones, with some missing. The data show tens of thousands of clones, with 85% to 95% seen just once and more than 0.6% held by the top ten. Specimen: PBMCs. These receptors all come from a woman aged 18-35 years in good health and CMV-seronegative.

The J gene is TRBJ2-7, the V gene TRBV27; D might be TRBD2 (6 bases). The germline V gene encodes CDR1 MNHEY and CDR2 SMNVEV (reference sequence). This CDR3 comprises 13 residues. The V end lost 6 bases, the J end lost 0 bases, and 9 bases lay between the germline ends. DNA of the CDR3: TGTGCCAGCAGCGGGGGTAGCTCCTACGAGCAGTACTTC. The encoded protein is CASSGGSSYEQYF.

V gene TRBV28 combines with J gene TRBJ2-3, with 7 positions matching TRBD2. This CDR3 comprises 18 residues. Germline trimming cut 3 bases from V and 6 bases from J; bases unmatched to any gene: 18. The germline gives CDR1 MDHEN, CDR2 SYDVKM. In DNA form, the CDR3 reads TGTGCCAGCAGTTTTAGAAGACGTGGCGGGGGAGGAGTGGATACGCAGTATTTT. It translates to CASSFRRRGGGGVDTQYF.

In this sample, this clone turned up once. The CDR3 protein is CASTAGLNTEAFF. Here the CDR3 DNA reads TGTGCCAGCACCGCAGGCCTGAACACTGAAGCTTTCTTT. The gene calls are TRBV6-5 and TRBJ1-1, with D unclear. V was cut by 7 bases and J by 0 bases, with 9 bases left in between. The CDR3 contains 13 residues. Looked up from germline, CDR1 is MNHEY and CDR2 is SVGAGI.

As concerns this clone: Additional DNA sequences in this sample encode the identical CDR3. V is TRBV5-1 and J is TRBJ2-1, with D possibly TRBD2 on 6 matching bases. Germline V gives CDR1 SGHRS, CDR2 YFSETQ. Trimming removed 2 bases at V and 1 base at J, with 10 bases between. The CDR3 extends over 15 amino acids. In DNA form, the CDR3 reads TGCGCCAGCAGCTTTCTCGGGAGTTCCTACAATGAGCAGTTCTTC. Translated: CASSFLGSSYNEQFF.

This sequence joins TRBV5-4 and TRBJ2-3; 8 positions match TRBD1. CDR3 length: 19 amino acids. The V segment lost 0 bases and the J segment 1 base; nucleotides outside the gene matches: 13. From germline, CDR1 is SGHNT and CDR2 YYREEE (reference sequence). CDR3 in amino acids: CASSLARTGWMVGTDTQYF. The CDR3 nucleotides read TGTGCCAGCAGCTTGGCTAGGACAGGGTGGATGGTTGGCACAGATACGCAGTATTTT.